The rows below give T cell receptor beta chains drawn from one sample of a study of T cell changes during pregnancy in multiple sclerosis. The protocol was immunoSEQ multiplex PCR, while the TCRdb copy is restricted to in-frame clones and leaves out a portion. Of fewer than 55,000 clones in the sample, around 94% were seen once. Sequencing was carried out using peripheral blood. The receptors come from a female donor with multiple sclerosis, enrolled in a pregnancy study. Both conserved end residues are part of each CDR3. D genes are given only for firm matches. Expanded clones get a size class; other rows say once, few or many, or leave the size out.

v_gene	abundance	j_gene	d_gene	CDR3aa	CDR3nt
TRBV11-1	NA	TRBJ1-2	TRBD1	CASSSQYRGETYGYTF	TGTGCCAGCAGCTCCCAGTACAGGGGCGAGACCTATGGCTACACCTTC
TRBV27	NA	TRBJ1-2	TRBD1	CASSGQENPYGYTF	TGTGCCAGCAGTGGACAGGAAAACCCCTATGGCTACACCTTC
TRBV5-6	NA	TRBJ1-3	NA	CASSLEGPGNTIYF	TGTGCCAGCAGCTTGGAGGGGCCTGGAAACACCATATATTTT
TRBV10-3	NA	TRBJ2-1	NA	CAISEPGGSSYNEQFF	TGTGCCATCAGTGAGCCGGGGGGCAGCTCCTACAATGAGCAGTTCTTC
TRBV7-9	once	TRBJ2-7	TRBD2	CASSLSLAGLSYEQYF	TGTGCCAGCAGCTTATCCCTAGCGGGGCTCTCCTACGAGCAGTACTTC
TRBV7-2	NA	TRBJ2-1	NA	CASSFRDSQGNEQFF	TGTGCCAGCAGCTTCCGGGACTCCCAGGGCAATGAGCAGTTCTTC
TRBV30	NA	TRBJ1-1	NA	CAWKARGPNIEAFF	TGTGCCTGGAAGGCTAGGGGCCCCAACATAGAAGCTTTCTTT
TRBV27	NA	TRBJ1-5	NA	CASSPPGQIQPQHF	TGTGCCAGCAGTCCACCGGGACAAATACAGCCCCAGCATTTT
TRBV5-1	NA	TRBJ1-1	NA	CASSSDTPGTEAFF	TGCGCCAGCAGCTCGGACACCCCGGGCACTGAAGCTTTCTTT
TRBV13	NA	TRBJ2-7	TRBD2	CASSLRLMAAGGPYEQYF	TGTGCCAGCAGCTTAAGGTTGATGGCGGCGGGAGGGCCCTACGAGCAGTACTTC
TRBV28	NA	TRBJ1-1	NA	CASSLAGNTEAFF	TGTGCCAGCAGTTTAGCGGGTAACACTGAAGCTTTCTTT
TRBV7-2	NA	TRBJ1-1	NA	CASSLAGPATEAFF	TGTGCCAGCAGCTTAGCGGGACCGGCCACTGAAGCTTTCTTT
TRBV9	NA	TRBJ1-1	NA	CASSVLTGDGTEAFF	TGTGCCAGCAGCGTCCTCACGGGGGACGGCACTGAAGCTTTCTTT
TRBV7-2	once	TRBJ2-5	NA	CASSLVGGPPETQYF	TGTGCCAGCAGCTTAGTTGGCGGACCCCCGGAGACCCAGTACTTC
TRBV6-5	NA	TRBJ2-7	TRBD2	CASSYGTSGGNYEQYF	TGTGCCAGCAGTTACGGGACTAGCGGGGGAAACTACGAGCAGTACTTC
TRBV16	NA	TRBJ2-7	NA	CASSPTGEQYF	TGTGCCAGCAGCCCGACAGGCGAGCAGTACTTC
TRBV18	NA	TRBJ2-2	TRBD2	CASSFGLAGANTGELFF	TGTGCCAGCTCATTTGGACTAGCGGGAGCGAACACCGGGGAGCTGTTTTTT
TRBV30	NA	TRBJ2-3	NA	CAWSIMAGGADTQYF	TGTGCCTGGAGTATAATGGCGGGCGGAGCAGATACGCAGTATTTT
TRBV11-3	NA	TRBJ2-7	NA	CASSLVPGSEQYF	TGTGCCAGCAGCTTAGTACCGGGGAGTGAGCAGTACTTC
TRBV14	once	TRBJ2-4	NA	CASSQEDSLAKNIQYF	TGTGCCAGCAGCCAAGAGGACAGTCTAGCCAAAAACATTCAGTACTTC
TRBV7-7	once	TRBJ2-3	TRBD1	CASSVGQASTDTQYF	TGTGCTAGCAGCGTCGGACAGGCTAGCACAGATACGCAGTATTTT
TRBV5-1	NA	TRBJ2-2	NA	CASSSGVGDTGELFF	TGCGCCAGCAGCTCGGGAGTAGGGGACACCGGGGAGCTGTTTTTT
TRBV4-1	NA	TRBJ2-7	NA	CASSPARQISYEQYF	TGCGCCAGCAGCCCGGCCCGACAGATCTCCTACGAGCAGTACTTC
TRBV28	NA	TRBJ1-4	NA	CASSFIQFVGLGEKLFF	TGTGCCAGCAGTTTTATCCAGTTTGTCGGGCTGGGGGAAAAACTGTTTTTT
TRBV19	NA	TRBJ2-1	TRBD2	CASSIRRGSGEQFF	TGTGCCAGTAGTATCAGGCGCGGGAGCGGTGAGCAGTTCTTC
TRBV7-9	once	TRBJ2-2	TRBD2	CASSRLAGGLSGELFF	TGTGCCAGCAGCAGACTAGCGGGAGGGCTTTCCGGGGAGCTGTTTTTT
TRBV7-2	NA	TRBJ2-7	TRBD2	CASSQSPTSGVYEQYF	TGTGCCAGCAGCCAATCACCGACTAGCGGGGTCTACGAGCAGTACTTC
TRBV5-8	NA	TRBJ2-3	NA	CASSLSVTQYF	TGTGCCAGCAGCTTGTCGGTTACGCAGTATTTT
TRBV6-6	NA	TRBJ1-1	NA	CASTGVTEAFF	TGTGCCAGCACGGGGGTTACTGAAGCTTTCTTT
TRBV30	NA	TRBJ1-2	NA	CAWSPSSLYGYTF	TGTGCCTGGAGTCCCTCCAGCCTCTATGGCTACACCTTC
TRBV28	NA	TRBJ1-5	NA	CASSWQGLNQPQHF	TGTGCCAGCTCGTGGCAGGGCCTAAATCAGCCCCAGCATTTT
TRBV6-6	NA	TRBJ1-5	NA	CASSYSRTRSVQPQHF	TGTGCCAGCAGTTACTCAAGGACCCGTTCTGTTCAGCCCCAGCATTTT
TRBV6-1	NA	TRBJ1-4	NA	CASSDGGLGGSELFF	TGTGCCAGCAGTGATGGGGGGTTAGGAGGTAGCGAACTGTTTTTT
TRBV10-3	NA	TRBJ2-7	TRBD2	CAISELAGEYEQYF	TGTGCCATCAGTGAACTAGCGGGAGAGTACGAGCAGTACTTC
TRBV27	NA	TRBJ2-3	NA	CASRGGHKIDTQYF	TGTGCCAGCAGGGGCGGACATAAGATAGATACGCAGTATTTT
TRBV5-6	NA	TRBJ2-7	NA	CASSHGTARQYF	TGTGCCAGCAGCCACGGGACGGCGAGGCAGTACTTC
TRBV6-6	NA	TRBJ2-3	NA	CASTPAGGTDTQYF	TGTGCCAGCACCCCTGCCGGAGGCACAGATACGCAGTATTTT
TRBV2	NA	TRBJ2-7	NA	CASSGSSYEQYF	TGTGCCAGCAGTGGGAGCTCCTACGAGCAGTACTTC
TRBV28	NA	TRBJ1-2	TRBD1	CASSFSGQARTYGYTF	TGTGCCAGCAGTTTTTCCGGACAGGCCCGGACCTATGGCTACACCTTC
TRBV25-1	NA	TRBJ2-7	NA	CASSGTRSYEQYF	TGTGCCAGCAGTGGCACTAGGTCCTACGAGCAGTACTTC
TRBV4-1	NA	TRBJ2-1	TRBD2	CASSQERTSGYNEQFF	TGCGCCAGCAGCCAAGAACGGACTAGCGGATACAATGAGCAGTTCTTC
TRBV11-3	NA	TRBJ2-2	TRBD1	CASSLQGASTGELFF	TGTGCCAGCAGCCTACAGGGGGCTAGCACCGGGGAGCTGTTTTTT
TRBV27	few	TRBJ1-2	NA	CASSPNYGYTF	TGTGCCAGCAGTCCAAACTATGGCTACACCTTC
TRBV6-1	once	TRBJ2-1	NA	CASSEWRNSYNEQFF	TGTGCCAGCAGTGAATGGCGGAACTCCTACAATGAGCAGTTCTTC
TRBV28	NA	TRBJ2-4	NA	CASIGPSGGAKNIQYF	TGTGCCAGCATTGGCCCCTCTGGGGGAGCCAAAAACATTCAGTACTTC
TRBV9	once	TRBJ1-2	NA	CASSVGGVYGYTF	TGTGCCAGCAGCGTAGGAGGGGTCTATGGCTACACCTTC
TRBV7-2	NA	TRBJ2-5	TRBD2	CASSFGGSGRAVQETQYF	TGTGCCAGCAGCTTCGGTGGGAGCGGGAGGGCCGTCCAAGAGACCCAGTACTTC
TRBV7-2	once	TRBJ2-7	NA	CASSLARGTVYEQYF	TGTGCCAGCAGCTTAGCCAGGGGGACTGTCTACGAGCAGTACTTC
TRBV30	NA	TRBJ2-2	TRBD2	CAWRVYLAGIGELFF	TGTGCCTGGAGGGTCTATTTAGCGGGTATCGGGGAGCTGTTTTTT
TRBV30	NA	TRBJ2-5	NA	CAGYPQRLQETQYF	TGTGCCGGGTACCCTCAGAGACTTCAAGAGACCCAGTACTTC